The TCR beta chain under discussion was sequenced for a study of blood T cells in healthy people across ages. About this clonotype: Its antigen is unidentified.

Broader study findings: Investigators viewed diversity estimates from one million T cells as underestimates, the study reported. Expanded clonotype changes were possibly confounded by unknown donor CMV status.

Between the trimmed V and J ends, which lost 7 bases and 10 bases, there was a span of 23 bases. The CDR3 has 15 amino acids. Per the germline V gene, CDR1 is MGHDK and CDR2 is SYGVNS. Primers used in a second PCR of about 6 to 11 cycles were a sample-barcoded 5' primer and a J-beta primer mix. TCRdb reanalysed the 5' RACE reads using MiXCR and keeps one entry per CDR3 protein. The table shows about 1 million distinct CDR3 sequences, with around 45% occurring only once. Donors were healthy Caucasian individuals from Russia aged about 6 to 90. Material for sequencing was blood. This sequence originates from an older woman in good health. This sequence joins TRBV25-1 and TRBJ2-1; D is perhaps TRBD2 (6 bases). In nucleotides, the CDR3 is TGTGCCAGCACCCAAGGTACTCTAGCTGGGGGGGAGCAGTTCTTC. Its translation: CASTQGTLAGGEQFF.